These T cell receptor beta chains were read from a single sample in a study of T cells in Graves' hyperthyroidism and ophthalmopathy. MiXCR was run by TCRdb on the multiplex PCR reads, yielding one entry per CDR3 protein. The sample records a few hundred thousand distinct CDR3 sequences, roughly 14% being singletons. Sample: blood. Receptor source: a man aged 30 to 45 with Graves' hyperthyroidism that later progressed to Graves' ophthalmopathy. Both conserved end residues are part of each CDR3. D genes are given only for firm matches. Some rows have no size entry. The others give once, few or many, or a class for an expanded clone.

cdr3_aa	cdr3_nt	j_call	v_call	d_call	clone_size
CASSLAFGTEDYEQYF	TGTGCCAGCAGCTTAGCGTTCGGGACAGAAGATTACGAGCAGTACTTC	TRBJ2-7	TRBV11-3	TRBD1	many
CASSLRPASSYNSPLHF	TGTGCCAGTAGCCTACGGCCAGCGAGCTCCTATAATTCACCCCTCCACTTT	TRBJ1-6	TRBV19	.	.
CASSRTTLVTEQFF	TGTGCCAGCAGCCGTACTACACTAGTTACTGAGCAGTTCTTC	TRBJ2-1	TRBV7-9	.	.
CASSFDRTGSNQPQHF	TGTGCCAGCAGTTTTGACCGGACAGGGTCCAATCAGCCCCAGCATTTT	TRBJ1-5	TRBV28	TRBD1	.
CASSTPGQGGTEAFF	TGTGCCAGTAGTACGCCCGGACAGGGTGGGACTGAAGCTTTCTTT	TRBJ1-1	TRBV19	TRBD1	few
CASSLAGVVEQFF	TGTGCCAGCAGCTTAGCGGGGGTTGTTGAGCAGTTCTTC	TRBJ2-1	TRBV7-8	.	.
CASSYGDGNEQFF	TGTGCCAGCAGTTACGGTGATGGCAATGAGCAGTTCTTC	TRBJ2-1	TRBV6-6	.	.
CATGRGGTDTQYF	TGCGCCACCGGGAGGGGGGGCACAGATACGCAGTATTTT	TRBJ2-3	TRBV10-2	TRBD2	few
CASSELAYRVNETQYF	TGCGCCAGCAGTGAGTTAGCCTACAGGGTGAACGAGACCCAGTACTTC	TRBJ2-5	TRBV10-1	.	many
CASRAVGRGYTF	TGTGCCAGCAGAGCCGTAGGTAGGGGCTACACCTTC	TRBJ1-2	TRBV2	.	many
CASSQIQGVGQPQHF	TGTGCCAGCAGCCAGATACAGGGAGTTGGGCAGCCCCAGCATTTT	TRBJ1-5	TRBV7-6	.	many
CASSIRQQYNEQFF	TGTGCCAGCAGCATACGACAGCAGTACAATGAGCAGTTCTTC	TRBJ2-1	TRBV7-8	.	many
CASSGTGPAQYF	TGTGCCAGCAGTGGGACCGGGCCCGCCCAGTACTTC	TRBJ2-5	TRBV12-3/TRBV12-4	.	many
CASSVGGGQYEQYF	TGTGCCAGCAGCGTAGGGGGAGGACAATACGAGCAGTACTTC	TRBJ2-7	TRBV9	.	many
CASSEGVFYEQYF	TGTGCCAGCAGTGAAGGTGTCTTCTACGAGCAGTACTTC	TRBJ2-7	TRBV6-1	.	.
CASRTYGLSVYGYTF	TGTGCCAGCAGGACATACGGTCTATCCGTCTATGGCTACACCTTC	TRBJ1-2	TRBV28	.	many
CASSMAVSSYEQYF	TGTGCCAGTAGTATGGCGGTAAGCTCCTACGAGCAGTACTTC	TRBJ2-7	TRBV19	.	many
CASSFSPNGGETQYF	TGTGCCAGCAGTTTCTCCCCCAACGGGGGAGAGACCCAGTACTTC	TRBJ2-5	TRBV6-5	.	few
CASSLGDLKGQPQHF	TGTGCCAGCAGTTTAGGGGACCTAAAGGGTCAGCCCCAGCATTTT	TRBJ1-5	TRBV12-3/TRBV12-4	.	many
CSARDRASENTEAFF	TGCAGTGCTAGAGATCGGGCTTCCGAGAACACTGAAGCTTTCTTT	TRBJ1-1	TRBV20-1	.	many
CASSLVWPIPEQYF	TGTGCCAGCAGTTTAGTTTGGCCTATACCCGAGCAGTACTTC	TRBJ2-7	TRBV28	.	few
CASSRLTGGTDEQYF	TGTGCCAGCAGTCGCTTAACAGGGGGCACGGACGAGCAGTACTTC	TRBJ2-7	TRBV6-1	TRBD1	many
CASSFPGSLAKNIQYF	TGTGCCAGCAGTTTTCCTGGGTCTCTAGCCAAAAACATTCAGTACTTC	TRBJ2-4	TRBV12-3/TRBV12-4	.	many
CSARDRTGAYSGANVLTF	TGCAGTGCTAGAGATAGGACAGGGGCCTACTCTGGGGCCAACGTCCTGACTTTC	TRBJ2-6	TRBV20-1	TRBD1	few
CASSGKGASETQCF	TGTGCCAGCAGCGGGAAGGGGGCATCGGAGACCCAGTGCTTC	TRBJ2-5	TRBV13	TRBD1	many
CASSFQADTEAFF	TGCGCCAGCAGCTTCCAAGCCGACACTGAAGCTTTCTTT	TRBJ1-1	TRBV5-1	.	.